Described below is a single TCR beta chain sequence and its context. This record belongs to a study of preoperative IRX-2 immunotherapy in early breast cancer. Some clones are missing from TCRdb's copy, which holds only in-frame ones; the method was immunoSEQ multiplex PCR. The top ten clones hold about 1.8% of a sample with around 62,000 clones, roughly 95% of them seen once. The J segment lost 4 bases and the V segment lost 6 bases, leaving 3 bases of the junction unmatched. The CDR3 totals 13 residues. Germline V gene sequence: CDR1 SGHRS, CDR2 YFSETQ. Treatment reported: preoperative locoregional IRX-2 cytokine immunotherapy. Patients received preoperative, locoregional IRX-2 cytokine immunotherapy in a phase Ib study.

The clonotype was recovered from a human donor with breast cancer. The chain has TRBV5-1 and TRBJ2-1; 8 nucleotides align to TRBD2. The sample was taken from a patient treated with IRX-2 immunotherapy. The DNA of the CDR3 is TGCGCCAGCAAGGCGGGAGGATACAATGAGCAGTTCTTC. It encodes CASKAGGYNEQFF.